Below, 8 T cell receptor beta chains from the same sample are listed, as sequenced in a study of cytomegalovirus exposure and HLA in healthy donors. Using immunoSEQ multiplex PCR, the repertoire was profiled, and TCRdb retains in-frame clones only, with some absent. The sample lists fewer than 90,000 clones; 85% to 95% were seen once. The sequencing input was PBMCs. The receptor set was obtained from a woman younger than 30 in good health and CMV-seronegative.

This clone has just a few counts. The chain carries TRBV6-1 and TRBJ2-2; 9 bases map to TRBD1. The trim removed 3 bases at V and 3 bases at J, leaving 2 bases unmatched. Germline values: CDR1 MNHNS, CDR2 SASEGT. The CDR3 is 15 residues long. The CDR3 protein is CASSERTGDTGELFF. In DNA form, the CDR3 reads TGTGCCAGCAGTGAGAGGACAGGGGACACCGGGGAGCTGTTTTTT.

The gene calls are TRBV5-4 and TRBJ2-7; 8 bases map to TRBD1. The V and J ends lost 10 bases and 5 bases, in that order; junction bases with no gene match: 8. The CDR3 is 12 residues long. Germline-derived CDR1 and CDR2 are SGHNT and YYREEE (reference sequence). The CDR3: CAVGQGGDEQYF. The CDR3, as DNA: TGTGCCGTCGGACAGGGAGGCGACGAGCAGTACTTC.

Here the CDR3 DNA reads TGTGCCATCCCCCCCCGGGACAGGGGGAGGCAGGGCACAGATACGCAGTATTTT. It specifies CAIPPRDRGRQGTDTQYF. The chain uses TRBV21-1 and TRBJ2-3; TRBD1, the D gene given by the table, was not confirmed from the DNA. TRBV21-1 is marked as a pseudogene. The CDR3 consists of 18 residues.

The gene calls are TRBV4-2 and TRBJ1-4; D remains ambiguous. This CDR3 has 15 amino acids. Germline CDR1 is LGHNA and CDR2 is YNFKEQ. The V end was cut by 3 bases, the J end by 3 bases, with 11 bases between. Here the CDR3 DNA reads TGTGCCAGCAGCCACACCGAGCCCTCTAATGAAAAACTGTTTTTT. This sequence encodes CASSHTEPSNEKLFF.

V and J are TRBV18 and TRBJ1-2, with TRBD1 matching over 7 bases. V shed 3 bases, J shed 6 bases, and the junction held 10 bases outside the gene matches. The germline gives CDR1 KGHSH, CDR2 LQKENI. The CDR3 covers 15 residues. The CDR3 loop is CASSPRTGGWDGYTF. The CDR3 nucleotides read TGTGCCAGCTCACCGCGGACAGGCGGATGGGATGGCTACACCTTC.

This clone has a single count. This chain connects TRBV18 to TRBJ2-1; 15 nucleotides agree with TRBD2. With V trimmed by 5 bases and J by 14 bases, 10 bases remained unmatched. This CDR3 spans 15 amino acids. CDR1 is KGHSH and CDR2 is LQKENI in the germline V gene. This CDR3 reads CASSETGLAGGGEFF. DNA for the CDR3: TGTGCCAGCTCAGAAACGGGACTAGCGGGAGGAGGGGAGTTCTTC.

This clone came up once. CDR3 sequence: CASSTPMGKGDTEAFF. For the CDR3, the DNA is TGTGCCAGTAGTACCCCGATGGGAAAGGGGGACACTGAAGCTTTCTTT. This chain joins TRBV19 and TRBJ1-1; TRBD1 might be the D (6 bases). V was cut by 4 bases and J by 3 bases, with 18 bases left in between. This CDR3 has 16 residues. Germline-derived CDR1 and CDR2 are LNHDA and SQIVND (reference sequence).

This rearrangement joins TRBV2 to TRBJ1-1; D perhaps matches TRBD1 (6 bases). V was cut by 3 bases and J by 0 bases, with 11 bases left in between. The CDR3 totals 15 residues. CDR1 SNHLY and CDR2 FYNNEI come from the germline V gene. The CDR3 DNA follows: TGTGCCAGCAGTGATTTGGACAGTTTGAACACTGAAGCTTTCTTT. Translated, it gives CASSDLDSLNTEAFF.